Listed below are T cell receptor beta chains from one sample, sequenced in a study of T-cell reconstitution after alpha-beta-depleted transplantation in children. TCRdb itself ran the PCR reads through MiXCR, one entry per CDR3 protein. The table lists about 420,000 distinct CDR3 sequences, about a tenth of them singletons. This specimen consisted of PBMCs from the stem cell graft donor, obtained from the stem cell graft. The receptor set was obtained from a human donor who donated a stem cell graft to a child with acute myeloid leukemia. Both conserved end residues are part of each CDR3. A D gene is named only where the DNA matches it firmly.

CDR3	D	J	V
CASSFRTSGPQETQYF	TRBD2	TRBJ2-5	TRBV7-2
CSARVRSGGRYNEQFF	TRBD2	TRBJ2-1	TRBV20-1
CAISDTNSGGASQYF	TRBD2	TRBJ2-5	TRBV10-3
CSAAGAARDTQYF	TRBD2	TRBJ2-3	TRBV20-1
CASSSNGQGAFAFF	TRBD1	TRBJ1-1	TRBV12-3/TRBV12-4
CASSPSPIGGPLNYGYTF	-	TRBJ1-2	TRBV5-1
CASSFGQFTDTQYF	-	TRBJ2-3	TRBV27
CASTLAGIPMSSYNEQFF	TRBD2	TRBJ2-1	TRBV5-1
CASSIGTSGTYEQYF	TRBD2	TRBJ2-7	TRBV5-1
CASSRQGANYGYTF	TRBD1	TRBJ1-2	TRBV27